This passage covers 12 T cell receptor beta chains from one sample sequenced in a study of regulatory T cells in long-lasting Graves disease. Library construction for TCR beta used iRepertoire HTBI primers and Arm-PCR of CDR3 regions. TCRdb re-called the multiplex PCR reads through MiXCR, storing one row per CDR3 protein. Of about 400,000 distinct CDR3 sequences in the sample, around 21% are singletons; the top ten hold about a fifth. Regarding time point: persistent/refractory GD, antithyroid drugs over 5 years with positive TRAb. The TCR library used RNA extracted from PBMCs. The sample consisted of peripheral blood mononuclear cells (PBMCs), taken when the disease was refractory, from a patient treated with antithyroid drugs. The receptor set was obtained from a female donor with Graves disease.

The chain combines TRBV29-1 with TRBJ2-7, with TRBD2 matching 11 bases. The V gene end was trimmed by 4 bases and the J gene end by 5 bases; junction bases not matched to a gene: 4. The CDR3 has 13 residues. Germline lookup yields CDR1 SQVTM and CDR2 ANQGSEA. Written as DNA, the CDR3 is TGCAGCGTTGTCCTAGCGGGAGGCAACGAGCAGTACTTC. Protein sequence: CSVVLAGGNEQYF.

This clonotype was counted at least ten times. The chain uses TRBV6-2 or TRBV6-3 and TRBJ2-5, with 9 bases matching TRBD2. The CDR3 is 14 amino acids. CDR1 is MNHEY and CDR2 is SVGEGT in the germline V gene. V lost 4 bases, J lost 5 bases, and 5 bases stayed unmatched. DNA of the CDR3: TGTGCCAGCAGTTCGACTAGCGGAGTGGAGACCCAGTACTTC. Amino acids: CASSSTSGVETQYF.

This clonotype was counted a few times. This chain links TRBV29-1 with TRBJ1-2, with D possibly TRBD1 on 6 matching bases. V dropped 5 bases and J dropped 8 bases, with 12 bases sitting between them. The germline gives CDR1 SQVTM, CDR2 ANQGSEA. The CDR3 consists of 11 residues. CDR3 residues: CSVFSDRGYTF. DNA for the CDR3: TGCAGCGTTTTCTCGGACAGAGGCTACACCTTC.

The chain links TRBV6-1 to TRBJ2-1; weak D call: TRBD1 (6 bases). Looked up from germline, CDR1 is MNHNS and CDR2 is SASEGT. Trimming stripped 10 bases from V and 4 bases from J, with 20 bases between. The CDR3 is 15 amino acids. CDR3 region: CATRRTGYSYNEQFF. The DNA of the CDR3 is TGTGCCACCCGACGTACAGGGTATTCGTACAATGAGCAGTTCTTC.

This clonotype was recorded at least ten times. CDR3 DNA: TGTGCCAGCAGTTTATCAGGATCTTACGCTGAAGCTTTCTTT. Its translation is CASSLSGSYAEAFF. The V and J genes are TRBV12-3 or TRBV12-4 and TRBJ1-1; no reliable D call. Trimming took off 2 bases at V and 6 bases at J, with 13 bases between the two ends. This CDR3 has 14 residues.

This clonotype was counted between two and nine times. The chain couples TRBV7-9 to TRBJ1-4, with D perhaps TRBD1 (5 bases). The CDR3 is 16 residues long. Per germline, CDR1 SEHNR and CDR2 FQNEAQ (reference sequence). With 5 bases removed from V and 2 bases from J, the gap between germline ends came to 15 bases. The CDR3 nucleotides read TGTGCCAGCAGCCCCCGGGACCCAATTACTAATGAAAAACTGTTTTTT. Translating gives CASSPRDPITNEKLFF. Based on the CDR3 plus reference TRBV7-9 and TRBJ1-4, the full variable domain is DTGVSQNPRHKITKRGQNVTFRCDPISEHNRLYWYRQTLGQGPEFLTYFQNEAQLEKSRLLSDRFSAERPKGSFSTLEIQRTEQGDSAMYLCASSPRDPITNEKLFFGSGTQLSVL.

V and J are TRBV4-1 and TRBJ1-2; perhaps TRBD1 as D (6 bases). The length of the CDR3 is 15 residues. Germline V gives CDR1 MGHRA, CDR2 YSYEKL. The V gene lost 0 bases and the J gene lost 4 bases, with 12 bases spanning the gap. CDR3 sequence: CASSQDRGRGYGYTF. The CDR3 coding sequence is TGCGCCAGCAGCCAAGACAGGGGTCGTGGCTATGGCTACACCTTC.

A remark on this clonotype: A single base separates this from a much larger clone, so it may be a read error. J is TRBJ2-6 and V is TRBV28; D not resolved. V shed 7 bases and J shed 4 bases, with 11 bases lying between them. This CDR3 spans 14 amino acids. Germline V gene lookup returns CDR1 MDHEN and CDR2 SYDVKM. The CDR3 DNA is TGTGCCAGCAACGGACGGTCGGGGGCCAACGTCCTGACTTTC. The encoded protein is CASNGRSGANVLTF.

This clonotype was seen more than once but under ten times. The chain couples TRBV6-2 or TRBV6-3 to TRBJ2-2; 9 bases are a match to TRBD2. The CDR3 length is 16 residues. Trimming took 4 bases from V and 6 from J; bases not matched to a gene: 9. The germline gives CDR1 MNHEY, CDR2 SVGEGT. The CDR3: CASSFGLAGAAGELFF. Here the CDR3 DNA reads TGTGCCAGCAGTTTTGGGTTAGCGGGAGCAGCCGGGGAGCTGTTTTTT.

The rearrangement joins TRBV7-8 to TRBJ2-1, with 14 bases matching TRBD2. The CDR3 extends over 17 amino acids. Trimming took 1 base from V and 9 from J; bases not matched to a gene: 8. Germline V CDR1 and CDR2: SGHVS, FQNEAQ. The CDR3 protein is CASSLVGRLAGGLEQFF. CDR3 DNA: TGTGCCAGCAGCTTAGTGGGTCGACTAGCGGGAGGGCTTGAGCAGTTCTTC.

This clonotype was counted at least ten times. This chain links TRBV11-2 with TRBJ2-7; 11 bases match TRBD2. This CDR3 has 13 amino acids. With V trimmed by 1 base and J by 7 bases, 0 bases remained unmatched. CDR1 and CDR2 (germline): SGHAT, FQNNGV. In DNA, the CDR3 is TGTGCCAGCAGCTTAGGACTAGCGGGAGAGCAGTACTTC. This sequence encodes CASSLGLAGEQYF.

The gene calls are TRBV4-3 and TRBJ2-5, with 7 positions matching TRBD2. With V trimmed by 4 bases and J by 0 bases, 11 bases remained unmatched. CDR1 is LGHNA, CDR2 YSLEER, per germline. The CDR3 has 17 residues. CDR3 nucleotides: TGCGCCAGCAGCCCTAGCCCAGAAAGCGGGAACCAAGAGACCCAGTACTTC. Protein: CASSPSPESGNQETQYF.